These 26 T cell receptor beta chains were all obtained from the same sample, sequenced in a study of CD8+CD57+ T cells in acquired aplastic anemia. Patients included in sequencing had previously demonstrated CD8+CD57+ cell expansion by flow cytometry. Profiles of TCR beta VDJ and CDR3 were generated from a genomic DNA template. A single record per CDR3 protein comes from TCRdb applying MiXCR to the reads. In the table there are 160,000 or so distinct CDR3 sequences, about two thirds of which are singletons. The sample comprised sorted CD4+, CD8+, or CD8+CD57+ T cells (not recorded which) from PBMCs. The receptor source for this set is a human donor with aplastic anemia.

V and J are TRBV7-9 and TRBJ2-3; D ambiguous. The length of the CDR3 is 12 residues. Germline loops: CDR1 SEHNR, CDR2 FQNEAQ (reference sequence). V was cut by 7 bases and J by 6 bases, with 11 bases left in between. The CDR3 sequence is CASTYARDTQYF. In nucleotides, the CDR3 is TGTGCCAGCACCTACGCCCGGGATACGCAGTATTTT.

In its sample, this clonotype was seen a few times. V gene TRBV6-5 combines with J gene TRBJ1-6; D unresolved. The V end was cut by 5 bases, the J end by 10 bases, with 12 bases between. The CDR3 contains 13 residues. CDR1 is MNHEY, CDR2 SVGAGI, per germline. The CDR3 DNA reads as TGTGCCAGCAGTAATGGGAAGAGCTCACCCCTCCACTTT. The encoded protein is CASSNGKSSPLHF.

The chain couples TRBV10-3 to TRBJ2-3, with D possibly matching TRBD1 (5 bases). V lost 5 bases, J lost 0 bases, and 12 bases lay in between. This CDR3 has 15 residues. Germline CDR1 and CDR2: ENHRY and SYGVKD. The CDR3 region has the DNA TGTGCCATCAGTACGGACATCTCTAGCACAGATACGCAGTATTTT. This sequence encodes CAISTDISSTDTQYF.

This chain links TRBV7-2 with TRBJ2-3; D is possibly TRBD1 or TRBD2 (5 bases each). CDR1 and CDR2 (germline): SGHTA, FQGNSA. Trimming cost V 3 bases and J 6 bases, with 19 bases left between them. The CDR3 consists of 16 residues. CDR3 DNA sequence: TGTGCCAGCAGCTTGGCCCGGGGCAAGTTCAGGGATACGCAGTATTTT. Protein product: CASSLARGKFRDTQYF.

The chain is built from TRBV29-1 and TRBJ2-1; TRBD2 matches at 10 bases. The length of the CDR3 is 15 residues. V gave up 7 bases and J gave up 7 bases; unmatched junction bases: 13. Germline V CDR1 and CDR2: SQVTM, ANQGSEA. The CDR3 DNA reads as TGCAGCGGAAGGACTAGCGGACTAGAGGGGAATGAGCAGTTCTTC. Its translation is CSGRTSGLEGNEQFF.

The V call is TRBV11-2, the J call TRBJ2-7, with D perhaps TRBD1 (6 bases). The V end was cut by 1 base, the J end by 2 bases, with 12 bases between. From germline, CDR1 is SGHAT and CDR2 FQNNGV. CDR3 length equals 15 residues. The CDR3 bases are TGTGCCAGCAGCTTAGGTGGGACACCTCCCTACGAGCAGTACTTC. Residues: CASSLGGTPPYEQYF. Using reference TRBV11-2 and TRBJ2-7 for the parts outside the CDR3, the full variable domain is EAGVAQSPRYKIIEKRQSVAFWCNPISGHATLYWYQQILGQGPKLLIQFQNNGVVDDSQLPKDRFSAERLKGVDSTLKIQPAKLEDSAVYLCASSLGGTPPYEQYFGPGTRLTVT.

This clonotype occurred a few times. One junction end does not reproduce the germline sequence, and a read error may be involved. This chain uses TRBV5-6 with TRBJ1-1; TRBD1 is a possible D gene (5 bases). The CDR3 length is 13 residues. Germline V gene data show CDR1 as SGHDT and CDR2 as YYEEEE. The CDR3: CASNLGGDTEAFF. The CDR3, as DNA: TGTGCCAGCAACTTGGGGGGGGACACTGAAGCTTTCTTT.

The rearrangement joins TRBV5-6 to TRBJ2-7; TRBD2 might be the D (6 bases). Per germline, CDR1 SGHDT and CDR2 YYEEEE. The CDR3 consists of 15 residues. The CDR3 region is CASALGKGRSSEQYF. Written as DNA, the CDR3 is TGTGCTTCTGCGCTAGGTAAGGGGAGGTCGAGCGAGCAGTACTTC.

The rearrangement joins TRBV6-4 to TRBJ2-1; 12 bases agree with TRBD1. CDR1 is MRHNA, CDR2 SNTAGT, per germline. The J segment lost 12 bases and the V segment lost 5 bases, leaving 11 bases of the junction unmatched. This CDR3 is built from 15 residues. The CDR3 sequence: CASSPGTGGADTQFF. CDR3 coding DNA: TGTGCCAGCAGTCCCGGGACAGGGGGCGCAGATACGCAGTTCTTC.

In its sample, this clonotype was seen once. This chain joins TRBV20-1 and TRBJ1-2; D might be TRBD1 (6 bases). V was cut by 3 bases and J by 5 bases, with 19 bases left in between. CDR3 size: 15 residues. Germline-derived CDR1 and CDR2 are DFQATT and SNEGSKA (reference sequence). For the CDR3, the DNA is TGCAGTGCTAGGGACAGTTCCCGGGGGCGATATGGCTACACCTTC. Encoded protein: CSARDSSRGRYGYTF.

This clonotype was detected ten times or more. The CDR3 nucleotides are TGTGCCAGCAGTACCGGGGACAGCTTCTATGGCTACACCTTC. It encodes CASSTGDSFYGYTF. This sequence joins TRBV6-5 and TRBJ1-2; 7 nucleotides align to TRBD1. The germline V gene has CDR1 MNHEY and CDR2 SVGAGI. The CDR3 consists of 14 residues. Unmatched junction bases numbered 7, after V lost 5 bases and J lost 4 bases.

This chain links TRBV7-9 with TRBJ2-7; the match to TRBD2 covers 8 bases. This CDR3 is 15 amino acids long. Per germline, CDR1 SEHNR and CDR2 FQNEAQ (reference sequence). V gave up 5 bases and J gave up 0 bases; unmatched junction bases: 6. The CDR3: CASSPSGWSSYEQYF. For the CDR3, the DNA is TGTGCCAGCAGCCCTAGCGGGTGGAGCTCCTACGAGCAGTACTTC.

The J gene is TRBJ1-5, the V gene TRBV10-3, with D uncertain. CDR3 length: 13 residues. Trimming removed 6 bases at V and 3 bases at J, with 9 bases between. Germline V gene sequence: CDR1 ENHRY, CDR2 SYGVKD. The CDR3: CAISLDLNQPQHF. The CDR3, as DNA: TGTGCCATCAGCCTGGACCTCAATCAGCCCCAGCATTTT.

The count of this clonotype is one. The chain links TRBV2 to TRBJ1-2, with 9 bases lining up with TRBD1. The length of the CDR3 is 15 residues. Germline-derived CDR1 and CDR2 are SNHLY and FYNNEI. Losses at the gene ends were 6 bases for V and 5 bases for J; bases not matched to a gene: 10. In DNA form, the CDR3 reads TGTGCCAGCAGCTCACCGGGACAGGGAGAGTATGGCTACACCTTC. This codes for CASSSPGQGEYGYTF.

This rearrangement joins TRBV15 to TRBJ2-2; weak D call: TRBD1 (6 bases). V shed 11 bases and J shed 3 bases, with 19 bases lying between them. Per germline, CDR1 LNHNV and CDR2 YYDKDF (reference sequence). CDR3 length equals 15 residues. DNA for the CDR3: TGTGCCGCCCACAGGGAATCGGATGACACCGGGGAGCTGTTTTTT. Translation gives CAAHRESDDTGELFF.

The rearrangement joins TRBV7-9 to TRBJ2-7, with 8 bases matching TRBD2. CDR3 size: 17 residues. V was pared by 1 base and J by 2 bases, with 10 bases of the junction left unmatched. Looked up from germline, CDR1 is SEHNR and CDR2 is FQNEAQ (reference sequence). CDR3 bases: TGTGCCAGCAGCTTAGTCGGGGGGGCTCCAACCCCCTACGAGCAGTACTTC. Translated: CASSLVGGAPTPYEQYF.

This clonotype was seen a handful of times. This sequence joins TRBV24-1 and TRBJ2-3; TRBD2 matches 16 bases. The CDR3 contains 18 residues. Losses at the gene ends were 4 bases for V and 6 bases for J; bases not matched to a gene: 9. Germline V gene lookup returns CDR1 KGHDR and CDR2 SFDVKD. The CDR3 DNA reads TGTGCCACCAGTGAAAGTACCGGGACTAGCGGGAGGGTCGATACGCAGTATTTT. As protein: CATSESTGTSGRVDTQYF.

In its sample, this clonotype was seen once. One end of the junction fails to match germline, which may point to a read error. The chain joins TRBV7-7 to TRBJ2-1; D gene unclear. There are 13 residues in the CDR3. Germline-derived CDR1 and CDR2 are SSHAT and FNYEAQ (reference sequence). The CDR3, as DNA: TGTGCTAGCAGCCCCTCAGAGTTGGGTGAGCAGTTCTTC. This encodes CASSPSELGEQFF.

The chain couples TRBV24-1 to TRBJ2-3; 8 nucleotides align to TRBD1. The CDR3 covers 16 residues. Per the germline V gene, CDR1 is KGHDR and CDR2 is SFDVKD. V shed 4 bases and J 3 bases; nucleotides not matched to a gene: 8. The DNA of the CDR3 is TGTGCCACCAGTGACGGGGACAGGAGCAGAACAGATACGCAGTATTTT. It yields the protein CATSDGDRSRTDTQYF.

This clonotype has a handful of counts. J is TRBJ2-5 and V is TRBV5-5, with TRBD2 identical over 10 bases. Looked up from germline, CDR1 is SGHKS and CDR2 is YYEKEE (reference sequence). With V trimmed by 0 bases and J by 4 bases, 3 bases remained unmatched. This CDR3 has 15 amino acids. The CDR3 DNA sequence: TGTGCCAGCAGCTTGGAGGGACTAGCGCGAGAGACCCAGTACTTC. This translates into CASSLEGLARETQYF.

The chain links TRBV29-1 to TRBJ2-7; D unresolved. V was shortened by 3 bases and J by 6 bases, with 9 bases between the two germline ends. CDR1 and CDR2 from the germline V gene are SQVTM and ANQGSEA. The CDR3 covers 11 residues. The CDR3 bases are TGCAGCGTTGAGGAGTTGTCCGAGCAGTACTTC. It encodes CSVEELSEQYF.

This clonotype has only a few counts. The CDR3 here is CASSPVGTYEQYF. Written as DNA, the CDR3 is TGTGCCAGCAGCCCCGTAGGAACCTACGAGCAGTACTTC. V gene TRBV7-9 combines with J gene TRBJ2-7; D not resolved. This CDR3 contains 13 residues. The V gene's germline CDR1 is SEHNR and CDR2 FQNEAQ (reference sequence). V was pared by 5 bases and J by 2 bases, with 10 bases between.

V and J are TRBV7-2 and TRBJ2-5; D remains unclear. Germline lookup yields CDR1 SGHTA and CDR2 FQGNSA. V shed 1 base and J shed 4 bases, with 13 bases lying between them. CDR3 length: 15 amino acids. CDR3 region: CASSLEDNPLETQYF. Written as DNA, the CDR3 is TGTGCCAGCAGCTTAGAAGATAACCCTTTAGAGACCCAGTACTTC. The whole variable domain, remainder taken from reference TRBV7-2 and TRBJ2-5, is GAGVSQSPSNKVTEKGKDVELRCDPISGHTALYWYRQSLGQGLEFLIYFQGNSAPDKSGLPSDRFSAERTGGSVSTLTIQRTQQEDSAVYLCASSLEDNPLETQYFGPGTRLLVL.

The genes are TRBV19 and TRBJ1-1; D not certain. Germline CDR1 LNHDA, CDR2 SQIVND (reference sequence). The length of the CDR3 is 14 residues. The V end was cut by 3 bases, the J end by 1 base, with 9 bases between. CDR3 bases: TGTGCCAGTAGTATCTCTGGGAAGAACACTGAAGCTTTCTTT. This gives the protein CASSISGKNTEAFF.

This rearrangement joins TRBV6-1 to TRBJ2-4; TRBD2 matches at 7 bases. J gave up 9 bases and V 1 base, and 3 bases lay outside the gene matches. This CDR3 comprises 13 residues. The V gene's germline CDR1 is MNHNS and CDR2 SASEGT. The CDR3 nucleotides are TGTGCCAGCAGTGAAGGGGGGGGGGGCATTCAGTACTTC. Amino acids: CASSEGGGGIQYF.

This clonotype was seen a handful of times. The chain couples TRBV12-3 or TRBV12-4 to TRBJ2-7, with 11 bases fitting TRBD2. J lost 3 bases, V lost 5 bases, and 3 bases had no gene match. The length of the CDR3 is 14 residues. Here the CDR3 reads CASSRTSGFYEQYF. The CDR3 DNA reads TGTGCCAGCAGTCGGACTAGCGGGTTCTACGAGCAGTACTTC.